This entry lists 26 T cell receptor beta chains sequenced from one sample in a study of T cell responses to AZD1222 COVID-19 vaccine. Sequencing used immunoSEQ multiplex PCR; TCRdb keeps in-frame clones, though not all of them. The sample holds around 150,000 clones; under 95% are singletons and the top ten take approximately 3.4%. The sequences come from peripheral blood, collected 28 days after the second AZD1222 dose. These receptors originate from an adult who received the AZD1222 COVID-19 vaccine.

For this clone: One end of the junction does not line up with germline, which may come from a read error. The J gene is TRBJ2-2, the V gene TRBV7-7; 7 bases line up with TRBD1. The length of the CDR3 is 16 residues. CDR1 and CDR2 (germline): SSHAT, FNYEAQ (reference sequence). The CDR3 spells CASSTQTGAGTGELFF. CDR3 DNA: TGTGCTAGCAGCACCCAAACAGGGGCGGGCACCGGGGAGCTGTTTTTT.

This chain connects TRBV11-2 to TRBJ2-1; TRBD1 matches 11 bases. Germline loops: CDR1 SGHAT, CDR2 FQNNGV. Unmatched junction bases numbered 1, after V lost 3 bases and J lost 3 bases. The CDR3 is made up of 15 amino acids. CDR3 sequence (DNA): TGTGCCAGCAGCTTCGGGACAGGGGGCTACAATGAGCAGTTCTTC. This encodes CASSFGTGGYNEQFF.

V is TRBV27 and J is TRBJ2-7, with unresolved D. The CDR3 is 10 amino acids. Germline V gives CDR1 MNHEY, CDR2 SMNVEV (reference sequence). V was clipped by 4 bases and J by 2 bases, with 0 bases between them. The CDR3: CASSSYEQYF. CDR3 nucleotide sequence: TGTGCCAGCAGTTCCTACGAGCAGTACTTC.

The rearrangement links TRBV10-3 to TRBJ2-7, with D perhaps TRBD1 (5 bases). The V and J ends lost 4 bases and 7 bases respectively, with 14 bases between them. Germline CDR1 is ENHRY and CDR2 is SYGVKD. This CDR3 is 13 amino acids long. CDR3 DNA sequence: TGTGCCATCAGTGGTGGGCAGGGAAGTGAGCAGTACTTC. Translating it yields CAISGGQGSEQYF.

The CDR3 sequence is CASSLVFTHQMNYGYTF. CDR3 nucleotides: TGTGCCAGCAGCTTAGTTTTCACACACCAAATGAACTATGGCTACACCTTC. V is TRBV7-9 and J is TRBJ1-2, with no clear D. Trimming took off 1 base at V and 2 bases at J, with 17 bases between the two ends. The CDR3 totals 17 residues. The germline CDR1 and CDR2 sequences are SEHNR and FQNEAQ (reference sequence).

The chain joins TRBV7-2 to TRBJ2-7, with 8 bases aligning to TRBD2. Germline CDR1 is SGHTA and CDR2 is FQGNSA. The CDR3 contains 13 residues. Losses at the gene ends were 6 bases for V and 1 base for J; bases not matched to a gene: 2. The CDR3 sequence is CASRGTSSYEQYF. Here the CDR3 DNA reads TGTGCCAGCAGGGGGACTAGTTCCTACGAGCAGTACTTC. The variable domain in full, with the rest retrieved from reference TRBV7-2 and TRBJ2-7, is GAGVSQSPSNKVTEKGKDVELRCDPISGHTALYWYRQSLGQGLEFLIYFQGNSAPDKSGLPSDRFSAERTGGSVSTLTIQRTQQEDSAVYLCASRGTSSYEQYFGPGTRLTVT.

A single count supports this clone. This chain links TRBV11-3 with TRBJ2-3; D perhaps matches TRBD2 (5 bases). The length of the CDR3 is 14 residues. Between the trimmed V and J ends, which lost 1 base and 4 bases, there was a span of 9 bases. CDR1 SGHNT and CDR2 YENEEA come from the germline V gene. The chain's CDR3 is CASSLAGVADTQYF. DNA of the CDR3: TGTGCCAGCAGCTTAGCCGGGGTTGCAGATACGCAGTATTTT.

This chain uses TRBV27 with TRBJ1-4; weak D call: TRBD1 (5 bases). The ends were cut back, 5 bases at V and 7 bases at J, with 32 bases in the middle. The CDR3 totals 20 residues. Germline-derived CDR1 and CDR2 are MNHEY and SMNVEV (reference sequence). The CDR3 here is CASSRITMRGSGGYGEKLFF. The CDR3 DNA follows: TGTGCCAGCAGTAGGATCACGATGAGGGGTTCCGGGGGGTACGGTGAAAAACTGTTTTTT.

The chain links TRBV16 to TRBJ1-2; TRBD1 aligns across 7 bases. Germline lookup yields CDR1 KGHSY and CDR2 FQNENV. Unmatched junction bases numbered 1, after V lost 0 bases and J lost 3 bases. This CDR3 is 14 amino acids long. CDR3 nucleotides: TGTGCCAGCAGCCAATCGACAGGGCACTATGGCTACACCTTC. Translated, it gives CASSQSTGHYGYTF.

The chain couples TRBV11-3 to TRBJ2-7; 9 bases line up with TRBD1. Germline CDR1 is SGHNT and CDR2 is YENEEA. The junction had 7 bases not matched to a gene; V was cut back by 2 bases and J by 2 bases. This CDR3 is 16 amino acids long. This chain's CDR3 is CASSLNAGTGTYEQYF. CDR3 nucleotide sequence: TGTGCCAGCAGCTTAAATGCTGGGACAGGGACCTACGAGCAGTACTTC.

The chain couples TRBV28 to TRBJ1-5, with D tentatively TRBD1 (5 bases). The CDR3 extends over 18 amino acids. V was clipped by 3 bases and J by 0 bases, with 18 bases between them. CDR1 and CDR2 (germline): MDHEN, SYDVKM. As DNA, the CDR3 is TGTGCCAGCAGTTTCTTAGGGGTTTTAGAAACTAGCAATCAGCCCCAGCATTTT. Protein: CASSFLGVLETSNQPQHF.

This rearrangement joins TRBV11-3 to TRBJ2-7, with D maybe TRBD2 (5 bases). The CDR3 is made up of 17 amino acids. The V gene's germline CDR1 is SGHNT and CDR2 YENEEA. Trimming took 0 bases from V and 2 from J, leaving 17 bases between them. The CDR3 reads CASSLESWRVPTYEQYF. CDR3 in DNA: TGTGCCAGCAGCTTAGAGTCCTGGCGGGTCCCAACCTACGAGCAGTACTTC.

CDR3 region: CASSVSQGLTDTQYF. CDR3 DNA sequence: TGTGCCAGCAGCGTAAGTCAGGGCCTCACAGATACGCAGTATTTT. The V and J genes are TRBV9 and TRBJ2-3; weak D call: TRBD1 (5 bases). Deletions cut 1 base from V and 2 bases from J, with 11 bases between. This CDR3 region has 15 residues. Per the germline V gene, CDR1 is SGDLS and CDR2 is YYNGEE.

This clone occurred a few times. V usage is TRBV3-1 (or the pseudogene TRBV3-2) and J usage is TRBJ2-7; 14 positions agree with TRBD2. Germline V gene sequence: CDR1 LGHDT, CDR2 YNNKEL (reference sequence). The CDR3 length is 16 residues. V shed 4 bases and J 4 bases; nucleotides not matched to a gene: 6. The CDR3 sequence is CASSPGLAGEFYEQYF. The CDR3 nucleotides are TGTGCCAGCAGCCCGGGACTAGCGGGAGAGTTTTACGAGCAGTACTTC.

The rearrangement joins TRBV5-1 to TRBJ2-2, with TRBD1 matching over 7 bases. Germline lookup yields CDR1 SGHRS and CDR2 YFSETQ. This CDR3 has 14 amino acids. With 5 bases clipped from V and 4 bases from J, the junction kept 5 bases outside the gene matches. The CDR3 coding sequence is TGCGCCAGCAGGAGACAGGGTCTCACCGGGGAGCTGTTTTTT. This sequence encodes CASRRQGLTGELFF.

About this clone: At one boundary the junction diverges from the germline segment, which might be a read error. Written as DNA, the CDR3 is TGTGCCGGCAGTTACAGGGCTTATGGCTACACCTTC. This codes for CAGSYRAYGYTF. This chain uses TRBV12-3 or TRBV12-4 with TRBJ1-2, with D possibly TRBD1 on 6 matching bases. The CDR3 loop spans 12 amino acids.

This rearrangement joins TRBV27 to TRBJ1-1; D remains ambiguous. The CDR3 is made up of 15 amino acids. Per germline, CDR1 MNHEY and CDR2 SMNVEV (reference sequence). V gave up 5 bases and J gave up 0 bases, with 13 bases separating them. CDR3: CASSIRGLVNTEAFF. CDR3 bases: TGTGCCAGCAGTATCCGCGGATTGGTGAACACTGAAGCTTTCTTT.

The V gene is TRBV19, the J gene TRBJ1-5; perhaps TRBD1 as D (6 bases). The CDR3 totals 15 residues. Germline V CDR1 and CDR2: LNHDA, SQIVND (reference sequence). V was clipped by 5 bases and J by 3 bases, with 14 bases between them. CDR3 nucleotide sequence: TGTGCCAGTAGTGCACGTACAGGGATCAATCAGCCCCAGCATTTT. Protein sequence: CASSARTGINQPQHF. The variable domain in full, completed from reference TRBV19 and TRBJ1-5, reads DGGITQSPKYLFRKEGQNVTLSCEQNLNHDAMYWYRQDPGQGLRLIYYSQIVNDFQKGDIAEGYSVSREKKESFPLTVTSAQKNPTAFYLCASSARTGINQPQHFGDGTRLSIL.

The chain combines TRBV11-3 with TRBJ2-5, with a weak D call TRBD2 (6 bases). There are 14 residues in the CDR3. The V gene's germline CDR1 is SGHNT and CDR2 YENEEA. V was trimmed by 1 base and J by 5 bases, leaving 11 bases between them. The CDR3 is CASSLGTGGETQYF. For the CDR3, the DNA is TGTGCCAGCAGCTTAGGTACAGGAGGGGAGACCCAGTACTTC.

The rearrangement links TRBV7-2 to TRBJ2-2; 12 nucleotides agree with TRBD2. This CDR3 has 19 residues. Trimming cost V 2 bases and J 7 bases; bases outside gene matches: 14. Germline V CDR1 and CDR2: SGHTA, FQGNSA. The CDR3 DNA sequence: TGTGCCAGCAGCTTAAAGCCGCTAGCGGGAGGGCTCAGGTTCGGGGAGCTGTTTTTT. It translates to CASSLKPLAGGLRFGELFF.

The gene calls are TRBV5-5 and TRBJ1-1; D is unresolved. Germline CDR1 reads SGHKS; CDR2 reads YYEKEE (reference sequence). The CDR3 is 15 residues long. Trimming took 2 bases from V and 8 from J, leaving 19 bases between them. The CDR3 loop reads CASSFAGRGSSEAFF. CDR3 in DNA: TGTGCCAGCAGCTTCGCCGGGCGTGGGTCTTCCGAAGCTTTCTTT.

The CDR3 coding sequence is TGTGCCAGCAGCCAGGGGGTCGGGACTAGCGGTAATGAGCAGTTCTTC. Amino acids: CASSQGVGTSGNEQFF. V usage is TRBV3-1 (or the pseudogene TRBV3-2) and J usage is TRBJ2-1, with 11 bases matching TRBD2. This CDR3 comprises 16 residues. Germline assignment: CDR1 LGHDT and CDR2 YNNKEL (reference sequence). V shed 3 bases and J 7 bases; nucleotides not matched to a gene: 8.

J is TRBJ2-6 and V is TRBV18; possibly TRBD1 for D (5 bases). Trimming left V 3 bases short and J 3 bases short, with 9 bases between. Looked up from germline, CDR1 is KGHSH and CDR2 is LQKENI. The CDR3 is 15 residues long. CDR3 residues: CASSPQGYGANVLTF. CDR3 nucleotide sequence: TGTGCCAGCTCACCTCAGGGCTATGGGGCCAACGTCCTGACTTTC.

The CDR3 loop reads CSAVGTGAQGEKLFF. CDR3 bases: TGCAGCGCTGTGGGTACGGGGGCGCAAGGTGAAAAACTGTTTTTT. V usage is TRBV29-1 and J usage is TRBJ1-4, with a tentative D call TRBD1 (6 bases). CDR3 size: 15 residues. Trimming stripped 7 bases from V and 7 bases from J, with 22 bases between. CDR1 SQVTM and CDR2 ANQGSEA come from the germline V gene. Drawing the rest from reference TRBV29-1 and TRBJ1-4, the complete variable domain is SAVISQKPSRDICQRGTSLTIQCQVDSQVTMMFWYRQQPGQSLTLIATANQGSEATYESGFVIDKFPISRPNLTFSTLTVSNMSPEDSSIYLCSAVGTGAQGEKLFFGSGTQLSVL.

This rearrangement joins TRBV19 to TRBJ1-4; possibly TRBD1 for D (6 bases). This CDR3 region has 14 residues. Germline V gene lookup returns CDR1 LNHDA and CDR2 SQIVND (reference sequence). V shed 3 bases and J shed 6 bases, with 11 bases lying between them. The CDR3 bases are TGTGCCAGTAGTATTTCCGGGACATATGAAAAACTGTTTTTT. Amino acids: CASSISGTYEKLFF.

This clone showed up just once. CDR3 loop: CASSLWEVGGTGELFF. The CDR3, as DNA: TGTGCCAGCAGTTTATGGGAAGTGGGGGGAACCGGGGAGCTGTTTTTT. The V gene is TRBV28, the J gene TRBJ2-2; a possible D gene is TRBD2 (6 bases). The CDR3 extends over 16 amino acids. CDR1 and CDR2 (germline): MDHEN, SYDVKM. V was shortened by 0 bases and J by 5 bases, with 13 bases between the two germline ends.